This is a list of T cell receptor beta chains from one sample in a study. MiXCR, run by TCRdb on the 5' RACE reads, gives a single entry per CDR3 protein. The data hold about 54,000 distinct CDR3 sequences, with about a sixth observed a single time. Sequences were obtained from naive CD4+ T cells sorted from blood. Receptors were obtained from a female donor with breast cancer. Both conserved end residues are part of each CDR3. A D gene is named only where the DNA matches it firmly. Clone size is given for some rows only: seen once, a few or many times, or a class if the clone is expanded.

V gene	J gene	clone size	D gene	CDR3 DNA	CDR3 protein
TRBV2	TRBJ1-4	NA	NA	TGTGCCAGCAGTGAAAACTGGGGGCTGGATATGGAAAAACTGTTTTTT	CASSENWGLDMEKLFF
TRBV5-1	TRBJ1-2	NA	TRBD1	TGCGCCAGCAGCGCCGGGGACAGGGACTATGGCTACACCTTC	CASSAGDRDYGYTF
TRBV10-2	TRBJ2-7	few	TRBD1	TGCGCCAGCACCGGGGGACAGGCCGTTTCCTACGAGCAGTACTTC	CASTGGQAVSYEQYF
TRBV27	TRBJ1-5	NA	NA	TGTGTCAGCTCTAGGGGGGGCAATCAGCCCCAGCATTTT	CVSSRGGNQPQHF
TRBV6-6	TRBJ1-1	many	NA	TGTGCCAGCAATACACAAGAATTCAACACTGAAGCTTTCTTT	CASNTQEFNTEAFF
TRBV5-1	TRBJ2-1	NA	NA	TGCGCCAGCAGCTCTGGCATTGCCAATGAGCAGTTCTTC	CASSSGIANEQFF
TRBV7-3	TRBJ2-4	NA	NA	TGTGCCAGCAGCCGGGGAGTTGGTGACATTCAGTACTTC	CASSRGVGDIQYF
TRBV5-1	TRBJ2-1	NA	TRBD2	TGCGCCAGCTCAAGCGGGACGCCTTACGATGAGCAGTTCTTC	CASSSGTPYDEQFF
TRBV20-1	TRBJ2-1	NA	TRBD2	TGCAGTGCTAGAGATAGCGGGAGGGCTGTCGATGAGCAGTTCTTC	CSARDSGRAVDEQFF
TRBV29-1	TRBJ1-2	many	NA	TGCAGCGTCTCCCACAGGAAGGCGGCGGTAATCTACACCTTC	CSVSHRKAAVIYTF
TRBV29-1	TRBJ1-5	many	NA	TGCAGCGTTGAGGACGGCAATCAGCCCCAGCATTTT	CSVEDGNQPQHF
TRBV6-2/TRBV6-3	TRBJ1-2	many	NA	TGTGCCAGCAGTTACGTCCGGGGGAACTATGGCTACACCTTC	CASSYVRGNYGYTF
TRBV5-1	TRBJ1-1	NA	NA	TGCGCCAGCAGCTTGTTAATCGGGACACCGAACACTGAAGCTTTCTTT	CASSLLIGTPNTEAFF
TRBV5-1	TRBJ1-3	few	TRBD1	TGCGCCAGCAGCATTGGGACAGAGTTCTCTAAGTCTGGAAACACCATATATTTT	CASSIGTEFSKSGNTIYF
TRBV10-2	TRBJ2-1	NA	NA	TGCGCCAGCCGGAGCTCCTACAATGAGCAGTTCTTC	CASRSSYNEQFF
TRBV20-1	TRBJ2-3	NA	TRBD2	TGCAGTCCCCTCCAGCGGGAAGGAGCAGATACGCAGTATTTT	CSPLQREGADTQYF
TRBV3-1	TRBJ1-2	few	TRBD1	TGTGCCAGCAGCCAAGATATCGAGGGGGCTGATGGCTACACCTTC	CASSQDIEGADGYTF